The 9 T cell receptor beta chains presented below share a single source sample, sequenced in a study of blood T cell repertoires in COVID-19. The method was immunoSEQ multiplex PCR; TCRdb's version includes in-frame clones alone and lacks a portion of them. The sample includes about 320,000 clones, around 88% of them seen just once. The sample consisted of peripheral blood. The receptors were gathered from a woman aged 25 to 39 with COVID-19, enrolled during active disease.

A few counts support this clone. V is TRBV7-9 and J is TRBJ1-1; 9 nucleotides line up with TRBD1. Germline V gene sequence: CDR1 SEHNR, CDR2 FQNEAQ (reference sequence). Germline trimming cut 5 bases from V and 4 bases from J; bases unmatched to any gene: 5. The CDR3 length is 14 residues. The CDR3 coding sequence is TGTGCCAGCAGCATGACAGGGGGAGGCACTGAAGCTTTCTTT. Its protein product is CASSMTGGGTEAFF.

The genes are TRBV6-5 and TRBJ2-2; weak D call: TRBD1 (5 bases). From germline, CDR1 is MNHEY and CDR2 SVGAGI. Trimming removed 6 bases from V and 0 bases from J, with 8 bases in between. This CDR3 is 14 amino acids long. CDR3 amino acids: CASRKQANTGELFF. CDR3 in DNA: TGTGCCAGCAGAAAACAGGCGAACACCGGGGAGCTGTTTTTT.

The chain has TRBV7-9 and TRBJ2-3; perhaps TRBD2 as D (6 bases). The V gene lost 5 bases and the J gene lost 2 bases, with 20 bases spanning the gap. Germline-derived CDR1 and CDR2 are SEHNR and FQNEAQ (reference sequence). The CDR3 sequence is 17 residues long. CDR3 sequence (DNA): TGTGCCAGCAGCCCCCGCTTTTATAGCGGACTCACAGATACGCAGTATTTT. Translation: CASSPRFYSGLTDTQYF.

The genes are TRBV5-4 and TRBJ2-3, with 11 bases that match TRBD2. The ends lost 4 bases at V and 2 bases at J; junction bases unmatched: 6. The CDR3 consists of 16 residues. Looked up from germline, CDR1 is SGHNT and CDR2 is YYREEE (reference sequence). The CDR3 loop reads CASSLRLAGNTDTQYF. In DNA, the CDR3 is TGTGCCAGCAGCCTCAGACTAGCGGGGAACACAGATACGCAGTATTTT.

The V call is TRBV5-1, the J call TRBJ2-4; 8 bases fit TRBD1. Trimming removed 3 bases from V and 0 bases from J; junction bases left unmatched: 14. The CDR3 sequence is 19 residues long. CDR1 is SGHRS, CDR2 YFSETQ, per germline. The CDR3 nucleotides are TGCGCCAGCAGCTCCCTGCCGACAGGGGTAGACCTAGCCAAAAACATTCAGTACTTC. This encodes CASSSLPTGVDLAKNIQYF. Full variable domain (remainder filled in from reference TRBV5-1 and TRBJ2-4): KAGVTQTPRYLIKTRGQQVTLSCSPISGHRSVSWYQQTPGQGLQFLFEYFSETQRNKGNFPGRFSGRQFSNSRSEMNVSTLELGDSALYLCASSSLPTGVDLAKNIQYFGAGTRLSVL.

This chain links TRBV5-1 with TRBJ1-2; TRBD1 matches 7 bases. The junction had 12 bases not matched to a gene; V was cut back by 0 bases and J by 4 bases. Looked up from germline, CDR1 is SGHRS and CDR2 is YFSETQ. This CDR3 has 17 amino acids. CDR3 in DNA: TGCGCCAGCAGCTTGGGAGGGGGCGCCCGTTTGGGCTATGGCTACACCTTC. It translates to CASSLGGGARLGYGYTF.

The chain uses TRBV5-8 and TRBJ1-2; perhaps TRBD1 as D (6 bases). Looked up from germline, CDR1 is SGHTS and CDR2 is YDEGEE. CDR3 length: 12 amino acids. The germline V and J ends were trimmed by 2 bases and 8 bases, with 10 bases remaining between them. This chain's CDR3 is CASSFDRRGYTF. The CDR3 DNA sequence: TGTGCCAGCAGCTTCGACAGGCGGGGCTACACCTTC. The whole variable domain, filled in from reference TRBV5-8 and TRBJ1-2, reads EAGVTQSPTHLIKTRGQQATLRCSPISGHTSVYWYQQALGLGLQFLLWYDEGEERNRGNFPPRFSGRQFPNYSSELNVNALELEDSALYLCASSFDRRGYTFGSGTRLTVV.

In DNA form, the CDR3 reads TGTGCCAGCAGCCTAATAAGGAACACCGGGGAGCTGTTTTTT. Amino acid sequence: CASSLIRNTGELFF. The chain uses TRBV5-6 and TRBJ2-2; D gene uncertain. CDR1 is SGHDT, CDR2 YYEEEE, per germline. Trimming pared 4 bases from V and 1 base from J, leaving 8 bases between. The CDR3 runs 14 residues.

The gene calls are TRBV5-1 and TRBJ1-5, with no clear D. Trimming pared 6 bases from V and 0 bases from J, leaving 19 bases between. CDR1 SGHRS and CDR2 YFSETQ come from the germline V gene. This CDR3 comprises 17 residues. The CDR3 region has the DNA TGCGCCAGCACCGGGATGCTGGGCGCGGGTAGCAATCAGCCCCAGCATTTT. Translation gives CASTGMLGAGSNQPQHF.